The 17 T cell receptor beta chains below all came from one sample that was sequenced in a study of early T cells in non-severe SARS-CoV-2 infection. TCRdb redid the calling of the 5' RACE reads with MiXCR, one entry per CDR3 protein. This table has 25,000 to 30,000 distinct CDR3 sequences, around 5% appearing once. The sequenced sample consisted of whole blood. These TCRs come from an adult who was a healthcare worker with PCR-confirmed SARS-CoV-2 infection or an uninfected control (not recorded which).

This clonotype was counted ten times or more. V and J are TRBV20-1 and TRBJ1-5; D is possibly TRBD1 (6 bases). There are 14 residues in the CDR3. The germline V gene encodes CDR1 DFQATT and CDR2 SNEGSKA (reference sequence). The V end lost 5 bases, the J end lost 7 bases, and 18 bases lay between the germline ends. The CDR3 nucleotides are TGCAGTGCTGAACCCCCTTTCGGGGGCCAGCCCCAGCATTTT. This gives the protein CSAEPPFGGQPQHF.

This clonotype was observed at least ten times. V gene TRBV18 combines with J gene TRBJ1-1, with 7 bases lining up with TRBD1. The germline V gene has CDR1 KGHSH and CDR2 LQKENI. With V trimmed by 2 bases and J by 1 base, 4 bases remained unmatched. The CDR3 is 15 amino acids. The CDR3 reads CASSPAGTANTEAFF. The DNA for the CDR3 is TGTGCCAGCTCACCAGCCGGGACAGCGAACACTGAAGCTTTCTTT.

There are many counts of this clonotype. V usage is TRBV6-1 and J usage is TRBJ1-5; D is undetermined. The CDR3 loop spans 15 amino acids. CDR1 MNHNS and CDR2 SASEGT come from the germline V gene. The V and J ends lost 7 bases and 11 bases respectively, with 24 bases between them. DNA for the CDR3: TGTGCCAGCATTCCCCCCATTCCTCCTGGAGGCGCCCAGCATTTT. Translation gives CASIPPIPPGGAQHF.

This clonotype has a count of ten or more. The chain carries TRBV28 and TRBJ2-1, with 8 bases that match TRBD1. The CDR3 contains 16 residues. Unmatched junction bases numbered 7, after V lost 3 bases and J lost 3 bases. Germline V CDR1 and CDR2: MDHEN, SYDVKM. CDR3 sequence (DNA): TGTGCCAGCAGTTTCCCCGGGACAGGAGACTACAATGAGCAGTTCTTC. Translating gives CASSFPGTGDYNEQFF.

As concerns this clonotype: A read error may explain this, as a much larger clone is one base away. The CDR3 is CASIELADSEQYF. CDR3 sequence (DNA): TGTGCCAGCATAGAACTAGCGGATTCCGAGCAGTACTTC. The V and J genes are TRBV28 and TRBJ2-7; 8 bases are shared with TRBD2. The CDR3 consists of 13 residues. J lost 6 bases, V lost 7 bases, and 8 bases had no gene match. CDR1 MDHEN and CDR2 SYDVKM come from the germline V gene.

This clonotype was observed at least ten times. The chain links TRBV20-1 to TRBJ2-7; D is possibly TRBD1 (5 bases). The CDR3 consists of 13 residues. CDR1 DFQATT and CDR2 SNEGSKA come from the germline V gene (reference sequence). The DNA for the CDR3 is TGCACTCCGATCATGTCAGGGACCTACGAGCAGTACTTC. Its protein product is CTPIMSGTYEQYF.

The table lists this clonotype with a few counts. The V call is TRBV3-1, the J call TRBJ2-1, with a possible D match to TRBD2 (6 bases). V gave up 2 bases and J gave up 6 bases, with 11 bases separating them. Looked up from germline, CDR1 is LGHDT and CDR2 is YNNKEL (reference sequence). This CDR3 comprises 14 residues. The CDR3 DNA reads as TGTGCCAGCAGCCAAACCTCGACTAGCAATGAGCAGTTCTTC. This gives the protein CASSQTSTSNEQFF.

This clonotype was detected many times. This chain connects TRBV6-5 to TRBJ2-3; 10 bases line up with TRBD2. V shed 0 bases and J 6 bases; nucleotides not matched to a gene: 9. Germline CDR1 is MNHEY and CDR2 is SVGAGI. CDR3 length equals 17 residues. The CDR3 region is CASSYSRASGSQDTQYF. The CDR3 coding sequence is TGTGCCAGCAGTTACTCGAGGGCTAGCGGGAGTCAGGATACGCAGTATTTT.

Only one count was recorded for this clonotype. One junction end does not reproduce the germline sequence, and a read error may be involved. The DNA of the CDR3 is TGTGTCATCAGTGGGGGAGCGGGAGGGGCCTACAATGAGCAGTTCTTC. Encoded protein: CVISGGAGGAYNEQFF. This sequence joins TRBV10-3 and TRBJ2-1, with TRBD2 matching over 10 bases. The CDR3 sequence is 16 residues long. CDR1 and CDR2 (germline): ENHRY, SYGVKD.

This clonotype was recorded many times. The chain recombines TRBV6-6 with TRBJ1-6, with D possibly being TRBD1 (6 bases). This CDR3 is 20 amino acids long. Germline CDR1 is MNHNY and CDR2 is SVGAGI (reference sequence). Trimming took off 5 bases at V and 3 bases at J, with 26 bases between the two ends. DNA of the CDR3: TGTGCCAGCAGTACACTCGCCCTCGACAGCACAGGGATCTATAATTCACCCCTCCACTTT. It codes for CASSTLALDSTGIYNSPLHF.

This clonotype was counted at least ten times. The gene calls are TRBV19 and TRBJ2-7; possibly TRBD2 for D (5 bases). The CDR3 has 17 residues. CDR1 is LNHDA and CDR2 is SQIVND in the germline V gene (reference sequence). V was shortened by 5 bases and J by 1 base, with 21 bases between the two germline ends. This chain's CDR3 is CASSASGTRVRSYEQYF. The CDR3 DNA sequence: TGTGCCAGTAGTGCGTCGGGAACCCGGGTGAGATCCTACGAGCAGTACTTC.

This clonotype was seen ten or more times. The rearrangement uses TRBV29-1 and TRBJ2-5; D unresolved. Germline values: CDR1 SQVTM, CDR2 ANQGSEA. V was shortened by 1 base and J by 5 bases, with 14 bases between the two germline ends. The CDR3 has 14 amino acids. CDR3 sequence: CSVEANGVVETQYF. Written as DNA, the CDR3 is TGCAGCGTTGAAGCCAATGGGGTGGTGGAGACCCAGTACTTC.

This clonotype has a handful of counts. The V gene is TRBV24-1, the J gene TRBJ1-2; no reliable D call. The germline gives CDR1 KGHDR, CDR2 SFDVKD. The V end lost 4 bases, the J end lost 4 bases, and 15 bases lay between the germline ends. The CDR3 is 15 amino acids. This chain's CDR3 is CATSEEEHGLYGYTF. CDR3 nucleotides: TGTGCCACCAGTGAAGAGGAACACGGTCTCTATGGCTACACCTTC.

The sample holds many counts of this clonotype. V usage is TRBV6-2 or TRBV6-3 and J usage is TRBJ2-3, with TRBD2 matching over 13 bases. The CDR3 totals 16 residues. The germline V gene encodes CDR1 MNHEY and CDR2 SVGEGT. V lost 5 bases and J lost 2; bases outside the gene matches: 4. The CDR3 loop reads CASSRLAGGFTDTQYF. In DNA, the CDR3 is TGTGCCAGCAGTCGACTAGCGGGAGGATTCACAGATACGCAGTATTTT.

This clonotype was found many times. The chain combines TRBV3-1 with TRBJ2-1; 11 nucleotides align to TRBD2. CDR1 is LGHDT and CDR2 is YNNKEL in the germline V gene (reference sequence). V lost 3 bases, J lost 4 bases, and 5 bases stayed unmatched. The CDR3 runs 16 residues. Here the CDR3 reads CASSHTGTSGYNEQFF. The DNA of the CDR3 is TGTGCCAGCAGCCACACCGGGACTAGCGGATACAATGAGCAGTTCTTC.

There are many counts of this clonotype. V and J are TRBV14 and TRBJ2-7, with 10 nucleotides matching TRBD1. CDR3 length equals 15 residues. Germline V CDR1 and CDR2: SGHDN, FVKESK. The J segment lost 3 bases and the V segment lost 4 bases, leaving 6 bases of the junction unmatched. DNA for the CDR3: TGTGCCAGCAGCCGCCTCCGGGACAGGGGCTACGAGCAGTACTTC. It specifies CASSRLRDRGYEQYF.

In its sample, this clonotype was seen many times. V usage is TRBV12-3 or TRBV12-4 and J usage is TRBJ2-6; unclear D gene. CDR3 length: 12 amino acids. V dropped 7 bases and J dropped 4 bases, with 5 bases sitting between them. The CDR3 spells CASTPGANVLTF. CDR3 coding DNA: TGTGCCAGCACCCCCGGGGCCAACGTCCTGACTTTC.